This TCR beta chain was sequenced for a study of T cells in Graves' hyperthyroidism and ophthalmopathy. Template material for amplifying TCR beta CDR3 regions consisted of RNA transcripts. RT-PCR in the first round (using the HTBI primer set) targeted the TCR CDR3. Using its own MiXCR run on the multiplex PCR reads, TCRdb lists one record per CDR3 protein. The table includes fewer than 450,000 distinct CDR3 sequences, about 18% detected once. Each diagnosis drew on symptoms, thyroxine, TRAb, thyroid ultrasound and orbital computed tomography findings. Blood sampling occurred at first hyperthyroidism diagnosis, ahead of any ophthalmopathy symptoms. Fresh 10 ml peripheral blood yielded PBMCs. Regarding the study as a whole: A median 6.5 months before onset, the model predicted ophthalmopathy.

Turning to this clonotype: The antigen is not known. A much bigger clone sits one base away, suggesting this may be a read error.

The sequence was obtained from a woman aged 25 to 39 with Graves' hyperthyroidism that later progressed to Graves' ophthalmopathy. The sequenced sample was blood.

CDR3 nucleotide sequence: TGTGCCAGCAACTCCTTGACAGGGGGGTACAATCAGCCCCAGCATTTT. Translated: CASNSLTGGYNQPQHF. V usage is TRBV7-2 and J usage is TRBJ1-5; TRBD1 agrees at 9 bases. The V gene end was trimmed by 7 bases and the J gene end by 3 bases; junction bases not matched to a gene: 10. The CDR3 sequence is 16 residues long. Germline V gene lookup returns CDR1 SGHTA and CDR2 FQGNSA.